Below, 10 T cell receptor beta chains from the same sample are listed, as sequenced in a study of CD8+ T cells in alopecia areata. Treatment described: oral pan-JAK inhibitor, 5-10 mg twice daily. cDNA prepared by RNA extraction and subsequent reverse transcription served as the template for sequencing. TCRdb keeps only in-frame clones here, not all; method: immunoSEQ multiplex PCR. The repertoire holds 60,000 to 85,000 clones, approximately 30% seen once, with approximately 15% in the top ten. The sequencing here drew on CD8+ T cells sorted from blood, taken at week 4, from a patient treated with tofacitinib. All receptors come from a human donor with alopecia areata.

This clone has a handful of counts. Other nucleotide sequences from this sample produce the same CDR3. The J gene is TRBJ1-2, the V gene TRBV29-1; possibly TRBD1 for D (5 bases). This CDR3 is 10 amino acids long. Germline V gene lookup returns CDR1 SQVTM and CDR2 ANQGSEA. V lost 6 bases and J 5 bases, leaving 7 bases between the germline ends. The CDR3 DNA follows: TGCAGCGTCGCAGGGTATGGCTACACCTTC. This gives the protein CSVAGYGYTF.

This clone was picked up many times. The V gene is TRBV14, the J gene TRBJ2-1; 10 nucleotides match TRBD2. Germline V gene lookup returns CDR1 SGHDN and CDR2 FVKESK. Trimming at V came to 3 bases and at J to 0 bases, leaving 8 bases not matched to a gene. The CDR3 is 18 amino acids. The CDR3 DNA follows: TGTGCCAGCAGCCAGAATGGACTAGCGGTCCTCTCCTACAATGAGCAGTTCTTC. As protein: CASSQNGLAVLSYNEQFF.

This clone came up a few times. V and J are TRBV14 and TRBJ2-7; D is unresolved. CDR3 length: 13 amino acids. V shed 4 bases and J shed 0 bases, with 7 bases lying between them. Germline V gives CDR1 SGHDN, CDR2 FVKESK. The CDR3 bases are TGTGCCAGCAGCCCCTATGACTCCTACGAGCAGTACTTC. Amino acid sequence: CASSPYDSYEQYF.

This clone has only a few counts. This chain uses TRBV7-2 with TRBJ2-5; tentatively, D is TRBD2 (5 bases). Trimming left V 3 bases short and J 2 bases short, with 10 bases between. CDR3 length: 14 residues. Germline CDR1 and CDR2: SGHTA and FQGNSA. The DNA for the CDR3 is TGTGCCAGCAGCTTCGGACTCGGGCAAGAGACCCAGTACTTC. Translated: CASSFGLGQETQYF.

The chain combines TRBV9 with TRBJ2-7; possible D gene TRBD2, 5 bases. The V and J ends lost 0 bases and 5 bases respectively, with 15 bases between them. CDR1 SGDLS and CDR2 YYNGEE come from the germline V gene. The CDR3 totals 15 residues. The CDR3 loop reads CASSVEASFRHEQYF. The CDR3 DNA reads TGTGCCAGCAGCGTAGAGGCTAGCTTTCGCCACGAGCAGTACTTC.

This clone was found a few times. This chain joins TRBV9 and TRBJ2-1, with D hard to call. The germline V gene has CDR1 SGDLS and CDR2 YYNGEE. The CDR3 consists of 12 residues. The V gene lost 4 bases and the J gene lost 3 bases, with 5 bases spanning the gap. The CDR3 sequence: CASSHDYNEQFF. CDR3 bases: TGTGCCAGCAGCCATGACTACAATGAGCAGTTCTTC.

The chain is built from TRBV27 and TRBJ2-3, with D unresolved. V was clipped by 5 bases and J by 10 bases, with 13 bases between them. The CDR3 has 12 residues. Germline V gene sequence: CDR1 MNHEY, CDR2 SMNVEV (reference sequence). The CDR3 bases are TGTGCCAGCAGTCTAGGCGCCCACCCGCAGTATTTT. This gives the protein CASSLGAHPQYF.

This chain connects TRBV15 to TRBJ2-1; no clear D. Germline CDR1 and CDR2: LNHNV and YYDKDF (reference sequence). The CDR3 has 14 amino acids. Trimming left V 0 bases short and J 8 bases short, with 11 bases between. CDR3 region: CATSREDAFHEQFF. CDR3 in DNA: TGTGCCACCAGCAGAGAAGACGCCTTCCATGAGCAGTTCTTC. The whole variable domain, filled in from reference TRBV15 and TRBJ2-1, reads DAMVIQNPRYQVTQFGKPVTLSCSQTLNHNVMYWYQQKSSQAPKLLFHYYDKDFNNEADTPDNFQSRRPNTSFCFLDIRSPGLGDTAMYLCATSREDAFHEQFFGPGTRLTVL.

In this sample, this clone turned up once. This rearrangement joins TRBV9 to TRBJ2-1, with 10 bases fitting TRBD2. CDR1 SGDLS and CDR2 YYNGEE come from the germline V gene. The ends lost 0 bases at V and 2 bases at J; junction bases unmatched: 2. The CDR3 has 16 amino acids. CDR3 region: CASSVEGLAAYNEQFF. The CDR3 region has the DNA TGTGCCAGCAGCGTAGAAGGACTAGCGGCCTACAATGAGCAGTTCTTC.

The chain is built from TRBV29-1 and TRBJ2-3; 7 nucleotides match TRBD2. The CDR3 has 13 residues. The J segment lost 4 bases and the V segment lost 2 bases, leaving 3 bases of the junction unmatched. The germline V gene encodes CDR1 SQVTM and CDR2 ANQGSEA. The chain's CDR3 is CSVERGRADTQYF. As DNA, the CDR3 is TGCAGCGTTGAAAGAGGGAGGGCAGATACGCAGTATTTT.